This TCR beta chain is from a study of T cell changes during pregnancy in multiple sclerosis. Germline V gene sequence: CDR1 SNHLY, CDR2 FYNNEI. Trimming removed 3 bases from V and 8 bases from J, with 13 bases in between. The CDR3 totals 13 residues. Only in-frame clones appear in the TCRdb table, and some are missing; sequencing was by immunoSEQ multiplex PCR. The data show roughly 80,000 clones, approximately 90% seen once. The chain joins TRBV2 to TRBJ1-2; perhaps TRBD1 as D (6 bases). The sample in question was peripheral blood, obtained before pregnancy. This TCR came from a female donor with multiple sclerosis, enrolled in a pregnancy study. Here the CDR3 reads CASSEGATGGYTF. CDR3 bases: TGTGCCAGCAGTGAGGGGGCTACGGGCGGCTACACCTTC. The entire variable domain, with the rest obtained from reference TRBV2 and TRBJ1-2, is as follows: EPEVTQTPSHQVTQMGQEVILRCVPISNHLYFYWYRQILGQKVEFLVSFYNNEISEKSEIFDDQFSVERPDGSNFTLKIRSTKLEDSAMYFCASSEGATGGYTFGSGTRLTVV.